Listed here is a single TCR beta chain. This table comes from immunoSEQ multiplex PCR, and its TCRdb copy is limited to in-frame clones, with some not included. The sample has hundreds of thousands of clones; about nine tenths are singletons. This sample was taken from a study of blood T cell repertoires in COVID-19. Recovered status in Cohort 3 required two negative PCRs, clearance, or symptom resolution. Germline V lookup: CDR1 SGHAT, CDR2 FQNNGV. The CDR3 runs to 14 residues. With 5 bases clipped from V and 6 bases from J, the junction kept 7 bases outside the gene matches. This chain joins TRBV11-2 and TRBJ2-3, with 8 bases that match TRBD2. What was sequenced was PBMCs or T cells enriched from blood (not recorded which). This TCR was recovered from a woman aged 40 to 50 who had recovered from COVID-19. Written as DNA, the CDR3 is TGTGCCAGCAGCCTACAGCGGGGGAGGGATACGCAGTATTTT. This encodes CASSLQRGRDTQYF.